This TCR beta chain was sequenced in a study of blood T cell repertoires in COVID-19. Across the whole study: PBMCs, B-cell-depleted T cells, or T cells provided the cDNA or gDNA that made up the material.

Produced via immunoSEQ multiplex PCR; TCRdb's table is partial and in-frame only. The sample consists of about 180,000 clones, over 75% of them appearing once. Trimming shortened V by 2 bases and J by 4 bases, and 17 bases separated the two germline ends. The CDR3 contains 16 residues. Germline V gives CDR1 SGHNT, CDR2 YENEEA. The chain carries TRBV11-3 and TRBJ1-1, with a weak D call TRBD1 (6 bases). The TCR originated in a person aged 65-85 years with COVID-19, enrolled during active disease. Sample: peripheral blood. The CDR3 DNA follows: TGTGCCAGCAGCTTATACTCAGGACAGTGGAGCACTGAAGCTTTCTTT. Its translation: CASSLYSGQWSTEAFF.